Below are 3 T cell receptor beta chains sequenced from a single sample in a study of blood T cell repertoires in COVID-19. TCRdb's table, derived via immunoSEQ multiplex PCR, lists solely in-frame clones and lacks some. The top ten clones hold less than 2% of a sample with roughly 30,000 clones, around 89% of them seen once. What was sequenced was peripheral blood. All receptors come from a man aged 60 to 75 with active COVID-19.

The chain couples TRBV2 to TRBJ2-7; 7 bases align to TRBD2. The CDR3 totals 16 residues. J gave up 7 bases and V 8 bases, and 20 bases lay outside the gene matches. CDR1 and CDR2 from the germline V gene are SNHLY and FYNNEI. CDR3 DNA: TGTGCCAGCCGGGAGGACTCGACCCGCCCTCTTTTTGAGCAGTACTTC. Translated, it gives CASREDSTRPLFEQYF.

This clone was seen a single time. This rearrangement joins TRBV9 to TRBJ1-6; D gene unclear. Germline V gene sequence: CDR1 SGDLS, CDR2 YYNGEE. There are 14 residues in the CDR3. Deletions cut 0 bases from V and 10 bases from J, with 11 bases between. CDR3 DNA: TGTGCCAGCAGCGTAGTGGGAGAAGAGTCACCCCTCCACTTT. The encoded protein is CASSVVGEESPLHF.

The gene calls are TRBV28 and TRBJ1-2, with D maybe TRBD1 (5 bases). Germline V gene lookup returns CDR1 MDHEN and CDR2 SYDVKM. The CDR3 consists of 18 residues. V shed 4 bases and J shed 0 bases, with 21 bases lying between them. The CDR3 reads CASSSPGGGKDSNYGYTF. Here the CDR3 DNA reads TGTGCCAGCAGTTCCCCGGGGGGAGGGAAGGATTCTAACTATGGCTACACCTTC.